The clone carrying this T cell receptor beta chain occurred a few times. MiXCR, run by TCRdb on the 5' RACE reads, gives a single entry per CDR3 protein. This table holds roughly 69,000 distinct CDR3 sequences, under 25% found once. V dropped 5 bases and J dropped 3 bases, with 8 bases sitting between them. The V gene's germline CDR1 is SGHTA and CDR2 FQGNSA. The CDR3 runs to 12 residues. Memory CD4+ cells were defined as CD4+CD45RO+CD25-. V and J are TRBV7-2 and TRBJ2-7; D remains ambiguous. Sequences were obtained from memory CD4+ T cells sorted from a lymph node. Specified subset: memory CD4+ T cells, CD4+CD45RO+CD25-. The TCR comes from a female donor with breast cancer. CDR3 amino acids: CASSANLYEQYF. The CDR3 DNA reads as TGTGCCAGCAGCGCCAACCTCTACGAGCAGTACTTC.